This TCR beta chain came from a study of cytomegalovirus exposure and HLA in healthy donors. CDR3 length equals 14 residues. Germline assignment: CDR1 SGHAT and CDR2 FQNNGV. This clone was recorded only once. It was with 60 Vbeta and 13 Jbeta primers that the PCR ran. Generated by immunoSEQ multiplex PCR, the TCRdb table keeps only in-frame clones and is missing some. This sample has approximately 87,000 clones, with around 86% found just once. The origin of this receptor is an older woman in good health and CMV-seropositive. This rearrangement joins TRBV11-2 to TRBJ2-5; 7 bases are a match to TRBD1. With the DNA end fitting TRBJ2-7 better, the J assignment may be wrong. The sample comprised PBMCs. The CDR3 region has the DNA TGTGCCAGCAGCCGAGGGGGCGGATCCTACGAGCAGTACTTC. It translates to CASSRGGGSYEQYF.